These 17 T cell receptor beta chains were sequenced from one sample in a study of human T cells and chemical hapten exposure. TCRdb fed the RACE reads into MiXCR, producing one record per CDR3 protein. Here the sample spans approximately 400,000 distinct CDR3 sequences, approximately 5.1% being singletons. Time point reported: pre-sensitization, week 0. Stated treatment: therapeutic diphenylcyclopropenone sensitization with weekly scalp DPC. This material consisted of whole blood, taken in connection with sensitization to the hapten diphenylcyclopropenone (DPC). The receptor source for this set is a woman between 50 and 59 years old with alopecia areata. Some clones in this sample may be carry-over from other donors' samples.

The chain is built from TRBV29-1 and TRBJ2-7; D call uncertain. CDR1 is SQVTM and CDR2 is ANQGSEA in the germline V gene. CDR3 length: 12 amino acids. The V and J ends lost 2 bases and 2 bases respectively, with 7 bases between them. CDR3 in DNA: TGCAGCGTTGAATCCGCCGCCTACGAGCAGTACTTC. Residues: CSVESAAYEQYF.

Many counts were recorded for this clonotype. The V and J genes are TRBV28 and TRBJ1-2, with D tentatively TRBD1 (5 bases). V dropped 0 bases and J dropped 5 bases, with 16 bases sitting between them. This CDR3 is built from 16 residues. Germline assignment: CDR1 MDHEN and CDR2 SYDVKM. CDR3: CASSLWGTGRTYGYTF. For the CDR3, the DNA is TGTGCCAGCAGTTTATGGGGGACGGGACGGACTTATGGCTACACCTTC.

There are many counts of this clonotype. The V call is TRBV6-5, the J call TRBJ1-1, with 7 bases aligning to TRBD1. Germline V gene data show CDR1 as MNHEY and CDR2 as SVGAGI. The V segment lost 6 bases and the J segment 1 base; nucleotides outside the gene matches: 5. CDR3 length: 14 amino acids. Here the CDR3 reads CASRAGDRNTEAFF. The CDR3 nucleotides are TGTGCCAGCAGGGCCGGGGACAGGAACACTGAAGCTTTCTTT.

The chain joins TRBV5-1 to TRBJ2-7; TRBD2 agrees at 10 bases. J was trimmed by 2 bases and V by 0 bases; bases with no gene match: 8. The CDR3 loop spans 17 amino acids. CDR1 and CDR2 from the germline V gene are SGHRS and YFSETQ. The CDR3 sequence: CASSLEVGLAGAYEQYF. As DNA, the CDR3 is TGCGCCAGCAGCTTGGAGGTGGGTCTAGCGGGGGCCTACGAGCAGTACTTC.

This clonotype was recorded a few times. J is TRBJ2-7 and V is TRBV28; perhaps TRBD2 as D (5 bases). Trimming shortened V by 4 bases and J by 0 bases, and 16 bases separated the two germline ends. Germline lookup yields CDR1 MDHEN and CDR2 SYDVKM. This CDR3 region has 16 residues. The CDR3 DNA sequence: TGTGCCAGCAGTTCCTGGACGGGAACCTACTCCTACGAGCAGTACTTC. This gives the protein CASSSWTGTYSYEQYF. The variable domain in full, completed from reference TRBV28 and TRBJ2-7, reads DVKVTQSSRYLVKRTGEKVFLECVQDMDHENMFWYRQDPGLGLRLIYFSYDVKMKEKGDIPEGYSVSREKKERFSLILESASTNQTSMYLCASSSWTGTYSYEQYFGPGTRLTVT.

This clonotype occurred a few times. The V gene is TRBV12-3 or TRBV12-4, the J gene TRBJ2-1; 12 positions match TRBD2. V lost 6 bases, J lost 6 bases, and 6 bases stayed unmatched. The CDR3 contains 15 residues. DNA for the CDR3: TGTGCCAGCAGCCGACTAGCGGGAGTGGGCAATGAGCAGTTCTTC. Residues: CASSRLAGVGNEQFF.

This rearrangement joins TRBV20-1 to TRBJ2-7; the D gene is possibly TRBD1 (5 bases). The V end was cut by 3 bases, the J end by 4 bases, with 13 bases between. CDR1 is DFQATT and CDR2 is SNEGSKA in the germline V gene (reference sequence). The CDR3 spans 13 residues. CDR3 sequence reads: CSARADRRYEQYF. Written as DNA, the CDR3 is TGCAGTGCTAGGGCTGACAGACGGTACGAGCAGTACTTC.

This clonotype was observed at least ten times. The rearrangement joins TRBV4-3 to TRBJ2-5, with D uncertain. Trimming removed 0 bases from V and 1 base from J, with 12 bases in between. There are 16 residues in the CDR3. Per germline, CDR1 LGHNA and CDR2 YSLEER. CDR3 in DNA: TGCGCCAGCAGCCAAGATCGGTACACCTCCCAAGAGACCCAGTACTTC. It is translated as CASSQDRYTSQETQYF.

This CDR3 is CASSLAGGQATEAFF. CDR3 nucleotide sequence: TGCGCCAGCAGCTTGGCGGGGGGGCAGGCCACTGAAGCTTTCTTT. The rearrangement links TRBV5-1 to TRBJ1-1; TRBD1 is a possible D gene (6 bases). From germline, CDR1 is SGHRS and CDR2 YFSETQ. This CDR3 region has 15 residues. V was clipped by 0 bases and J by 4 bases, with 13 bases between them. Complete variable domain (other parts from reference TRBV5-1 and TRBJ1-1): KAGVTQTPRYLIKTRGQQVTLSCSPISGHRSVSWYQQTPGQGLQFLFEYFSETQRNKGNFPGRFSGRQFSNSRSEMNVSTLELGDSALYLCASSLAGGQATEAFFGQGTRLTVV.

This clonotype was seen repeatedly, ten times or more. V usage is TRBV3-1 and J usage is TRBJ1-1; D call uncertain. This CDR3 is 15 amino acids long. CDR1 and CDR2 from the germline V gene are LGHDT and YNNKEL (reference sequence). V dropped 1 base and J dropped 1 base, with 10 bases sitting between them. This chain's CDR3 is CASSQGEGPNTEAFF. The CDR3 DNA sequence: TGTGCCAGCAGCCAAGGGGAGGGCCCGAACACTGAAGCTTTCTTT.

In this sample, this clonotype turned up many times. The chain uses TRBV4-2 and TRBJ2-5, with a possible D match to TRBD1 (5 bases). Germline CDR1 is LGHNA and CDR2 is YNFKEQ. V dropped 1 base and J dropped 3 bases, with 9 bases sitting between them. The CDR3 is 14 amino acids. This CDR3 reads CASSQVQGKETQYF. In nucleotides, the CDR3 is TGTGCCAGCAGCCAAGTCCAGGGTAAAGAGACCCAGTACTTC.

Only a few counts were recorded for this clonotype. The chain recombines TRBV2 with TRBJ2-5; tentative D call: TRBD2 (7 bases). This CDR3 has 15 residues. Germline values: CDR1 SNHLY, CDR2 FYNNEI. V dropped 3 bases and J dropped 5 bases, with 16 bases sitting between them. As DNA, the CDR3 is TGTGCCAGCAGTGATCGGGGGGCGCGGGTGGAGACCCAGTACTTC. Translated: CASSDRGARVETQYF. The whole variable domain, remainder taken from reference TRBV2 and TRBJ2-5, is EPEVTQTPSHQVTQMGQEVILRCVPISNHLYFYWYRQILGQKVEFLVSFYNNEISEKSEIFDDQFSVERPDGSNFTLKIRSTKLEDSAMYFCASSDRGARVETQYFGPGTRLLVL.

This clonotype was counted only a few times. The chain combines TRBV5-6 with TRBJ2-7, with TRBD2 matching 8 bases. The ends lost 9 bases at V and 1 base at J; junction bases unmatched: 18. This CDR3 spans 17 amino acids. Looked up from germline, CDR1 is SGHDT and CDR2 is YYEEEE. This CDR3 reads CATSSTRGGRPSYEQYF. The CDR3 DNA sequence: TGTGCCACTTCCTCAACTAGGGGCGGGAGGCCGTCCTACGAGCAGTACTTC.

This clonotype was detected many times. The chain links TRBV6-2 or TRBV6-3 to TRBJ2-2; 10 nucleotides match TRBD2. The CDR3 has 15 residues. Trimming removed 6 bases from V and 6 bases from J; junction bases left unmatched: 7. Germline V gene lookup returns CDR1 MNHEY and CDR2 SVGEGT. The CDR3 spells CASSLGLAAPGELFF. CDR3 coding DNA: TGTGCCAGCAGCCTCGGACTAGCGGCGCCCGGGGAGCTGTTTTTT.

This clonotype was recorded at least ten times. The rearrangement links TRBV12-3 or TRBV12-4 to TRBJ1-2; D perhaps matches TRBD1 (6 bases). The CDR3 runs 13 residues. Trimming removed 2 bases at V and 4 bases at J, with 8 bases between. CDR3 protein: CASSLSGAYGYTF. The CDR3 DNA reads as TGTGCCAGCAGTTTATCGGGGGCCTATGGCTACACCTTC.

This clonotype was recorded a few times. This chain uses TRBV3-1 with TRBJ2-1, with D unresolved. V lost 7 bases and J 10 bases, leaving 17 bases between the germline ends. Per the germline V gene, CDR1 is LGHDT and CDR2 is YNNKEL (reference sequence). The CDR3 is made up of 13 amino acids. CDR3 loop: CASTRPQLGEQFF. CDR3 in DNA: TGTGCCAGCACCCGTCCCCAGCTAGGGGAGCAGTTCTTC.

Ten or more counts support this clonotype. The V gene is TRBV28, the J gene TRBJ1-5; D perhaps matches TRBD1 (6 bases). The V gene's germline CDR1 is MDHEN and CDR2 SYDVKM. This CDR3 contains 12 residues. With 4 bases removed from V and 10 bases from J, the gap between germline ends came to 11 bases. In nucleotides, the CDR3 is TGTGCCAGCAGTTCCCAGACAGGACCCCAGCATTTT. It specifies CASSSQTGPQHF.